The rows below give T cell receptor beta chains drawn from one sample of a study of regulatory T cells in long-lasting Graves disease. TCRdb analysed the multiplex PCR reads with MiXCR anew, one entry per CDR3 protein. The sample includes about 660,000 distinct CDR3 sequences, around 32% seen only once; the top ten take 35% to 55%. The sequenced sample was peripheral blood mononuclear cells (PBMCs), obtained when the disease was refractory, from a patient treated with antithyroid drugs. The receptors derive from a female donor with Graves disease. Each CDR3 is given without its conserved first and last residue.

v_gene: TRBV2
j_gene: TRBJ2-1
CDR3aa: ASSSTGFSYNEQF

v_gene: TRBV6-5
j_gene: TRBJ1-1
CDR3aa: ASSYSPGQPEAF

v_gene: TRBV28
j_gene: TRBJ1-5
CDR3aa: ASSLPGPGRNQPQH

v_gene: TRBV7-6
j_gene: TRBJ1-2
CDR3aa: ASSLAPDRGNYGYT

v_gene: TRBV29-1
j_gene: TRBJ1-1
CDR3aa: SVVRDRGWNTEAF

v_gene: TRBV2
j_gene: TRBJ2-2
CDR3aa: ASRATGELF

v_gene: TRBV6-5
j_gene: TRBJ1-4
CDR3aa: ASSYSTEKLF

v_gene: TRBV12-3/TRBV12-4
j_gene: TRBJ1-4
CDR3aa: ASEGRDEKLF

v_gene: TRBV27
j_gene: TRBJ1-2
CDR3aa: ASGALMTGGRTNYGYT

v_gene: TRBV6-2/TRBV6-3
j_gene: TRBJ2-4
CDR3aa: ASSYSQARAKNIQY

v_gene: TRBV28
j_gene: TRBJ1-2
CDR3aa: ASSPLGGAYGYT

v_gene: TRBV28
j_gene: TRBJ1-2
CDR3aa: ASSLPGQTVHYGYT

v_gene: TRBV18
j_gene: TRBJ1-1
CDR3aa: ASSPRGLVNTEAF

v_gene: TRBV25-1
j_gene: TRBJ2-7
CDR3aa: ASSDPNGDSITYEQY

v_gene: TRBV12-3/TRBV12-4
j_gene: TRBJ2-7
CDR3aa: ASIPTGWTGEQY

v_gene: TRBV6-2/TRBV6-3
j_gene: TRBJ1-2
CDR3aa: ASSYSPGGNGYT

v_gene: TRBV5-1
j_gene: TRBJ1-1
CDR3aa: ASSLAGGGTEAF

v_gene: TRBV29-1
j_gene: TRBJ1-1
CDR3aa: SLRGNTEAF

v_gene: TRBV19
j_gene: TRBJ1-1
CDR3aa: ASSRGQRDTEAF

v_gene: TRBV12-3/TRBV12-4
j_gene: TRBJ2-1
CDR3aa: ASRTSRRVHEQF

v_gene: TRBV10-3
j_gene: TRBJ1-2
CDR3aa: AISEPTHGPNYGYT

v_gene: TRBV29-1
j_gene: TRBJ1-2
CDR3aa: SVDLRGMDYGYT

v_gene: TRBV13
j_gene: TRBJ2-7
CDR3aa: ASSLGRGRRGHEQY

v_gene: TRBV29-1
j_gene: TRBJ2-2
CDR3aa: SGRVANTGELF

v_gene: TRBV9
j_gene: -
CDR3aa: ASSVVAGGPVNEQF

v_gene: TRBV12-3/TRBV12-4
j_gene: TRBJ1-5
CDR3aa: ASNRGGLQPQH

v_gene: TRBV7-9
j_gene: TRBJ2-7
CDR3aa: ASSRTSGVSSYEQY

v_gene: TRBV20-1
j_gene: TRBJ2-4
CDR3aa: SARDPRDRGLHGWGAKNIQY

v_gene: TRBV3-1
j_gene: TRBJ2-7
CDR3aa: ASSQQQGASYEQY

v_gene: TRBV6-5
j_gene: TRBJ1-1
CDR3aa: ASSYEYRTEAF

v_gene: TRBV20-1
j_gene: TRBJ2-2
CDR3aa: SAASGRGSWELF

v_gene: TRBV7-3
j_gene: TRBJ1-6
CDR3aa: ASSFLDNSPLH

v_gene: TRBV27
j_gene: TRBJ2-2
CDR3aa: ASSPNFAGRVGLF

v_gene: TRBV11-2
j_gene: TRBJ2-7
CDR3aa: ASSPTSGYEQY

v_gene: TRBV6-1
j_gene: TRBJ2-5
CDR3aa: ASRGTSGSGLLVETQY

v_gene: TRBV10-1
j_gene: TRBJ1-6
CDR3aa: ASSGFSGSPLH

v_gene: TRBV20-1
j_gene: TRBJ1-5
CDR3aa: SAEGGSQPQH

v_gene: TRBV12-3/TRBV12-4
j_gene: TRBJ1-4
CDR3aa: ASSLRSTNEKLF

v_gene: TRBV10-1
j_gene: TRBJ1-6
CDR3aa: ASSEAGRSPLH

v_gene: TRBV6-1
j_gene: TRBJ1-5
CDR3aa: ASSATLTGGALSNQPQH

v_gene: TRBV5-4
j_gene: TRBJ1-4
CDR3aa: ASSLDRGVGVANEKLF

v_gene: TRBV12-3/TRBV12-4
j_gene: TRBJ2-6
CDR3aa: ASRQNRGDLPLTGANVLT

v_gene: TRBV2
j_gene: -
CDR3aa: ASRGRQGWETQY

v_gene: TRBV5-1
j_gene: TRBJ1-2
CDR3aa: ASSDRGMGLGYT

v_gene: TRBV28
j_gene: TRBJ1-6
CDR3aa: ASSATGTGYLSPLH

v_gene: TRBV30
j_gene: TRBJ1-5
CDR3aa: AWSVSPYNQPQH

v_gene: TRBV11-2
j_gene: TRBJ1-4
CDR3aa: ASSARGINEKLF

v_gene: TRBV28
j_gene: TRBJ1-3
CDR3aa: ASSLRIGAGVGSGNTIY

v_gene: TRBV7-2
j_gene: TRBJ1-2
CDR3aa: ASSPDIRLNYGYT

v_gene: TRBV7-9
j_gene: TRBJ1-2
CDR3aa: ASSPSLPSQGSYGYT

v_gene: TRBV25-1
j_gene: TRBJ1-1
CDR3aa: ASSHPIRGEAF

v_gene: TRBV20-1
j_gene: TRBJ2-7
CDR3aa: SARDHDSSYEQY

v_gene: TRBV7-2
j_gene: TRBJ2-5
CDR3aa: ASSLGVPNGQETQY

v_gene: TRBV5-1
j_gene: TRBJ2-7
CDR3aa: ASSLAMTGGYEQY

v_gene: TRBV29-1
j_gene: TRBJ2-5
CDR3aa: SVDRDNWEETQY

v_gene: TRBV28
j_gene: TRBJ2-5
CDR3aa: ASGGGVQQETQY

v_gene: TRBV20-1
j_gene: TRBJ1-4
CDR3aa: SARDGTSNEKLF

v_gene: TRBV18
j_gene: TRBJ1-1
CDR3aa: ASSPTAGMRMNTEAF

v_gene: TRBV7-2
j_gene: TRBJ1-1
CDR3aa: ASRWDRIGTEAF

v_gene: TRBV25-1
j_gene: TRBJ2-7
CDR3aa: ASRGGGSHYEQY